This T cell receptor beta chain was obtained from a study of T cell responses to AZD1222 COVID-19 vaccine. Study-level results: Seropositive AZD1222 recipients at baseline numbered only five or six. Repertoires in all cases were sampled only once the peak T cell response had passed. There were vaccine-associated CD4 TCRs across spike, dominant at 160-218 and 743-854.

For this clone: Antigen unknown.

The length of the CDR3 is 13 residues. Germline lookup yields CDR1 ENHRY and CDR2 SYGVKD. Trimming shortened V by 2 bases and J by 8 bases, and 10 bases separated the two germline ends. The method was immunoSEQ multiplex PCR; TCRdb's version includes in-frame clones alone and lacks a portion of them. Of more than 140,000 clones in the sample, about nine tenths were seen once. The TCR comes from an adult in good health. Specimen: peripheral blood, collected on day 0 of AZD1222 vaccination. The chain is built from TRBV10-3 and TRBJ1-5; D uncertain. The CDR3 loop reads CAISESKGEPQHF. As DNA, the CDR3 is TGTGCCATCAGTGAGAGTAAGGGTGAGCCCCAGCATTTT.